This TCR beta chain is from a study of T cell responses to AZD1222 COVID-19 vaccine. Here immunoSEQ multiplex PCR was the method, and the copy in TCRdb shows in-frame clones only, minus some. The sample has about 85,000 clones, about 86% seen once; the top ten hold over 7.5%. The input for sequencing was peripheral blood, taken on day 0 of AZD1222 vaccination. The sequence derives from an adult in good health.

CDR3 in amino acids: CASSSPTDGNTEAFF. CDR3 sequence (DNA): TGTGCCAGCAGTTCGCCCACGGACGGGAACACTGAAGCTTTCTTT. The V call is TRBV28, the J call TRBJ1-1, with no clear D. V was clipped by 4 bases and J by 1 base, with 13 bases between them. Germline V gene lookup returns CDR1 MDHEN and CDR2 SYDVKM. The CDR3 is 15 amino acids. The whole variable domain, filled in from reference TRBV28 and TRBJ1-1, reads DVKVTQSSRYLVKRTGEKVFLECVQDMDHENMFWYRQDPGLGLRLIYFSYDVKMKEKGDIPEGYSVSREKKERFSLILESASTNQTSMYLCASSSPTDGNTEAFFGQGTRLTVV.